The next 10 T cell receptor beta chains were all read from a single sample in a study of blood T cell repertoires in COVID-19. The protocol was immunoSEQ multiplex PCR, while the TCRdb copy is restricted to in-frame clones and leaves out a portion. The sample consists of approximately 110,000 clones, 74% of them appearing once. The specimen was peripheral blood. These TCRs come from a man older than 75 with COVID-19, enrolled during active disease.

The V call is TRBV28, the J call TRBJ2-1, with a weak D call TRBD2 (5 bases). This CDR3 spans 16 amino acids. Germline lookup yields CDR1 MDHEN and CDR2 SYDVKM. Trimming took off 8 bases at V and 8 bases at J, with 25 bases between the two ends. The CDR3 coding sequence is TGTGCCAGCGTTCCCTTCCCGGGAACCTACACGGATGAGCAGTTCTTC. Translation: CASVPFPGTYTDEQFF. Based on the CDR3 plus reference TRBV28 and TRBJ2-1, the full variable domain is DVKVTQSSRYLVKRTGEKVFLECVQDMDHENMFWYRQDPGLGLRLIYFSYDVKMKEKGDIPEGYSVSREKKERFSLILESASTNQTSMYLCASVPFPGTYTDEQFFGPGTRLTVL.

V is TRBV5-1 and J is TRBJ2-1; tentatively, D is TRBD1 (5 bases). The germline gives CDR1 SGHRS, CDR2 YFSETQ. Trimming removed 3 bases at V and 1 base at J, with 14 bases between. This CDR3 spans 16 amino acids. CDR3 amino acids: CASSSTGFQSYNEQFF. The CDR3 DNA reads TGCGCCAGCAGCTCTACAGGTTTCCAATCCTACAATGAGCAGTTCTTC.

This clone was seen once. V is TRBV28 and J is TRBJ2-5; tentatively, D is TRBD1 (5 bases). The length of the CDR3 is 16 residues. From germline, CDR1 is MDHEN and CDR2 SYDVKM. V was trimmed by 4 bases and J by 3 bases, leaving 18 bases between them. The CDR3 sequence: CASSSYSRVGEETQYF. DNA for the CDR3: TGTGCCAGCAGTTCATACTCCAGGGTTGGGGAAGAGACCCAGTACTTC.

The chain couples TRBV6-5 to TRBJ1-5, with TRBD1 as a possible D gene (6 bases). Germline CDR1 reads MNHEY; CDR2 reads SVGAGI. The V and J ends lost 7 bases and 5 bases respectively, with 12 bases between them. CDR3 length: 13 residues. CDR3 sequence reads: CASKDRVYQPQHF. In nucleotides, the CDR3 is TGTGCCAGCAAGGACAGAGTCTATCAGCCCCAGCATTTT.

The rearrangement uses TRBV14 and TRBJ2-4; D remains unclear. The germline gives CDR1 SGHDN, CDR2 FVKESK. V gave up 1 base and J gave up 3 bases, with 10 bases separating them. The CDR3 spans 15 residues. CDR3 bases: TGTGCCAGCAGCCAAGCTACCTTTGGCAAAAACATTCAGTACTTC. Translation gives CASSQATFGKNIQYF.

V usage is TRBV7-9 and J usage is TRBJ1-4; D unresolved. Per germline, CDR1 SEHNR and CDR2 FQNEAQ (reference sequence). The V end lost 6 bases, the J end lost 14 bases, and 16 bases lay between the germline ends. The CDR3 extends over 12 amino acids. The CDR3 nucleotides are TGTGCCAGCAGTCGGGGAGACCTGGACCTGTTTTTT. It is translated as CASSRGDLDLFF.

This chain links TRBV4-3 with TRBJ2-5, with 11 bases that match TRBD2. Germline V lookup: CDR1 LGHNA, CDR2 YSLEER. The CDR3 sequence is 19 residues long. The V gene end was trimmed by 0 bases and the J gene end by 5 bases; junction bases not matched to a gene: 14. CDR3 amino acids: CASSQDRFTGTSGGETQYF. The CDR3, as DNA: TGCGCCAGCAGCCAAGATCGCTTTACCGGGACTAGCGGTGGTGAGACCCAGTACTTC.

In nucleotides, the CDR3 is TGTGCCAGCAGTTTACAGGGCAATCAGCCCCAGCATTTT. Protein sequence: CASSLQGNQPQHF. This chain links TRBV28 with TRBJ1-5; D remains ambiguous. The germline CDR1 and CDR2 sequences are MDHEN and SYDVKM. V lost 2 bases and J 2 bases, leaving 4 bases between the germline ends. The CDR3 spans 13 residues. Full variable domain (remainder filled in from reference TRBV28 and TRBJ1-5): DVKVTQSSRYLVKRTGEKVFLECVQDMDHENMFWYRQDPGLGLRLIYFSYDVKMKEKGDIPEGYSVSREKKERFSLILESASTNQTSMYLCASSLQGNQPQHFGDGTRLSIL.

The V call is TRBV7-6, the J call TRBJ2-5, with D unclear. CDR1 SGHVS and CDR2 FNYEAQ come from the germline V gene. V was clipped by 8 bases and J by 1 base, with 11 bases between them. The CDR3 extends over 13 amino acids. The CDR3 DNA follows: TGTGCCAGCGCGAGGCGCATCCAAGAGACCCAGTACTTC. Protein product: CASARRIQETQYF.

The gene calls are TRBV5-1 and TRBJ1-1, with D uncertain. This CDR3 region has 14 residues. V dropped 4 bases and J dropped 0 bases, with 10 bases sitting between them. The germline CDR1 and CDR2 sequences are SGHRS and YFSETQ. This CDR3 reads CASSTGSLNTEAFF. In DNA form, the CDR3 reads TGCGCCAGCAGCACCGGGAGCCTGAACACTGAAGCTTTCTTT.